This T cell receptor beta chain is from a study of metastatic and nonmetastatic thyroid tumors. Study at large: A comparison of repertoires was made across blood and tumor or nodule tissue from malignant and benign thyroid patients.

Authors' analysis steps: Using the CDR3 differences seen across clinicopathological groups, the authors built a distant-metastasis classifier for papillary thyroid cancer, which was meant to discriminate distant-metastatic patients. TCRdb re-processed the PCR reads through MiXCR. The V and J calls here are based on TCRdb, not the publication. The sample includes 45,000 or so clones, less than 5% of them seen just once. The CDR3 extends over 13 amino acids. Germline V gene lookup returns CDR1 LNHDA and CDR2 SQIVND (reference sequence). Trimming took off 7 bases at V and 2 bases at J, with 12 bases between the two ends. The entire patient cohort was treatment-naive prior to thyroid surgery. Study-level points and caveats: Benign nodules reportedly had significantly lower TCR beta diversity than malignant thyroid tumors in blood and tumor.

Only a few counts were recorded for this clone. Its antigen is unidentified. Material: blood. The clonotype comes from a female donor with papillary thyroid cancer or a benign thyroid nodule (not recorded which). Some clones in this sample may be carry-over from other donors' samples. This rearrangement joins TRBV19 to TRBJ2-7; maybe TRBD2 (6 bases). CDR3 coding DNA: TGTGCCAGTATGCGGGACGAGACCTACGAGCAGTACTTC. Its protein product is CASMRDETYEQYF.